This T cell receptor beta chain is from a study of T cells in Graves' hyperthyroidism and ophthalmopathy. Turning to the study itself: Peripheral blood specimens were obtained at initial diagnosis, prior to any treatment.

In germline, CDR1 is SQVTM, CDR2 ANQGSEA. The CDR3 runs 13 residues. The V end was cut by 1 base, the J end by 3 bases, with 10 bases between. What was amplified from RNA transcripts were TCR beta CDR3 regions. First-round RT-PCR targeting the TCR CDR3 was performed with the HTBI primer set. TCRdb reanalysed the multiplex PCR reads using MiXCR and keeps one entry per CDR3 protein. The data show roughly 380,000 distinct CDR3 sequences, 13% seen once. The TCR originated in a man aged 25 to 40 with Graves' hyperthyroidism that later progressed to Graves' ophthalmopathy. Sequenced material: blood. The rearrangement links TRBV29-1 to TRBJ2-7, with no clear D. CDR3 protein: CSVEGQDSYEQYF. CDR3 nucleotides: TGCAGCGTTGAAGGGCAGGATAGCTACGAGCAGTACTTC.